This T cell receptor (beta chain) was documented in a study of tumor and adjacent non-tumor tissue in lung cancer. For the study at large: The patients, roughly eleven men and about five women, were roughly 30 to 76 with stage I to III disease. Samples averaged around 3.9 million productive TCRbeta reads each.

Remarks on this clonotype: Antigen specificity is unknown. A read error may explain this, as a much larger clone is one base away.

Study-level findings and limits: Normal lung showed higher cumulative top 100 clone frequency than tumor.

RNA was extracted from bulk tissue without any cell sorting. The normal lung tissue was taken more than 3 cm from the tumor edge. Donors were chemotherapy-naive, newly diagnosed lung cancer surgical patients in China, August–late 2014. The CDR3 is 15 residues long. Trimming cost V 3 bases and J 7 bases; bases outside gene matches: 4. Germline loops: CDR1 SGHRS, CDR2 YFSETQ. A modified ARM-PCR protocol with three rounds of nested PCR amplified TCRbeta. TCRdb reanalysed the multiplex PCR reads using MiXCR and keeps one entry per CDR3 protein. The sample yields roughly 75,000 distinct CDR3 sequences, 65% to 75% seen once.

V usage is TRBV5-1 and J usage is TRBJ2-2; TRBD2 matches at 12 bases. Sequencing input: distant non-tumor lung tissue. The TCR comes from a woman aged 45-65 years with non-small cell lung cancer. The CDR3 loop reads CASSWTSGNGGELFF. CDR3 DNA sequence: TGCGCCAGCAGCTGGACTAGCGGGAATGGCGGGGAGCTGTTTTTT.